Following are 24 T cell receptor beta chains from one sample sequenced in a study of T cell responses to AZD1222 COVID-19 vaccine. Profiled with immunoSEQ multiplex PCR; TCRdb holds only in-frame clones, not every one. The sample lists about 80,000 clones; roughly 85% were seen once. The sequencing used peripheral blood, collected 28 days after the second AZD1222 dose. Receptors were obtained from an adult who received the AZD1222 COVID-19 vaccine.

The chain is built from TRBV10-1 and TRBJ1-2, with 7 bases aligning to TRBD1. The germline V gene encodes CDR1 WNHNN and CDR2 SYGVQD (reference sequence). This CDR3 has 16 amino acids. Trimming took 3 bases from V and 4 from J; bases not matched to a gene: 11. In DNA form, the CDR3 reads TGCGCCAGCAGTGACAGTCCCATGCCAGGGGGCTATGGCTACACCTTC. Its protein is CASSDSPMPGGYGYTF.

The table lists this clone with a count of one. A junction end diverges from the germline sequence, so it may reflect a read error. V is TRBV6-5 and J is TRBJ1-1; D possibly corresponds to TRBD1 (5 bases). Germline loops: CDR1 MNHEY, CDR2 SVGAGI. This CDR3 has 11 residues. Here the CDR3 DNA reads TGTGCGAGCAGGCAGGGACTCGAAGCTTTCTTT. This codes for CASRQGLEAFF.

The chain links TRBV7-3 to TRBJ2-3; TRBD1 agrees at 9 bases. Germline values: CDR1 SGHTA, CDR2 FQGTGA. V shed 5 bases, J shed 3 bases, and the junction held 6 bases outside the gene matches. The CDR3 loop spans 15 amino acids. DNA of the CDR3: TGTGCCAGCAGCATCACAGGGGGCGGAACAGATACGCAGTATTTT. It yields the protein CASSITGGGTDTQYF. The whole variable domain, remainder taken from reference TRBV7-3 and TRBJ2-3, is GAGVSQTPSNKVTEKGKYVELRCDPISGHTALYWYRQSLGQGPEFLIYFQGTGAADDSGLPNDRFFAVRPEGSVSTLKIQRTERGDSAVYLCASSITGGGTDTQYFGPGTRLTVL.

V is TRBV6-5 and J is TRBJ1-6, with TRBD1 as a possible D gene (6 bases). Trimming removed 2 bases from V and 7 bases from J, with 12 bases in between. Germline CDR1 reads MNHEY; CDR2 reads SVGAGI. This CDR3 is 15 amino acids long. DNA for the CDR3: TGTGCCAGCAGTTACACGGACAGTCGGAATTCACCCCTCCACTTT. This codes for CASSYTDSRNSPLHF.

J is TRBJ1-5 and V is TRBV11-2; D may be TRBD1 (5 bases). Trimming took off 0 bases at V and 7 bases at J, with 13 bases between the two ends. Germline values: CDR1 SGHAT, CDR2 FQNNGV. There are 15 residues in the CDR3. This CDR3 is CASSLDGPGGQPQHF. The DNA for the CDR3 is TGTGCCAGCAGCTTAGATGGGCCGGGGGGACAGCCCCAGCATTTT.

This chain uses TRBV12-2 with TRBJ2-3; whether TRBD2, the table's D call, matches the DNA was not checked. TRBV12-2 counts as a pseudogene. CDR3 length: 18 amino acids. CDR3: CASRRRSGVNPHTDTQYF. The CDR3, as DNA: TGTGCAAGTCGCCGCAGAAGTGGAGTAAATCCTCACACAGATACGCAGTATTTT.

This chain joins TRBV3-1 (or the pseudogene TRBV3-2) and TRBJ1-6; D ambiguous. The CDR3 spans 13 residues. The germline V gene encodes CDR1 LGHDT and CDR2 YNNKEL (reference sequence). Trimming removed 1 base at V and 11 bases at J, with 9 bases between. The CDR3 nucleotides are TGTGCCAGCAGCCAAGGGACGGGGACACCCCTCCACTTT. It translates to CASSQGTGTPLHF.

This chain joins TRBV6-5 and TRBJ2-2, with a possible D match to TRBD2 (6 bases). V lost 4 bases and J 7 bases, leaving 13 bases between the germline ends. In germline, CDR1 is MNHEY, CDR2 SVGAGI. The CDR3 runs to 14 residues. The CDR3 loop is CASSSGLPGGELFF. The CDR3 DNA is TGTGCCAGCAGTTCGGGACTGCCCGGCGGGGAGCTGTTTTTT.

The rearrangement joins TRBV28 to TRBJ2-5; 7 bases fit TRBD2. The germline V gene encodes CDR1 MDHEN and CDR2 SYDVKM. J was trimmed by 2 bases and V by 2 bases; bases with no gene match: 2. CDR3 length equals 14 residues. The CDR3 DNA sequence: TGTGCCAGCAGTTTAATGGGGGGGCAAGAGACCCAGTACTTC. This encodes CASSLMGGQETQYF. Supplemented by reference TRBV28 and TRBJ2-5, the full variable domain reads DVKVTQSSRYLVKRTGEKVFLECVQDMDHENMFWYRQDPGLGLRLIYFSYDVKMKEKGDIPEGYSVSREKKERFSLILESASTNQTSMYLCASSLMGGQETQYFGPGTRLLVL.

The chain carries TRBV11-1 and TRBJ2-5; no clear D gene. V gave up 1 base and J gave up 5 bases, with 5 bases separating them. Germline CDR1 and CDR2: SGHAT and FQDESV (reference sequence). This CDR3 has 12 residues. The CDR3 sequence is CASSLVGETQYF. The CDR3 DNA follows: TGTGCCAGCAGCTTAGTTGGGGAGACCCAGTACTTC.

The chain has TRBV6-5 and TRBJ2-1; 10 positions agree with TRBD1. V gave up 10 bases and J gave up 5 bases; unmatched junction bases: 5. This CDR3 is built from 13 residues. Germline V gene lookup returns CDR1 MNHEY and CDR2 SVGAGI. The CDR3 spells CATPDRGNNEQFF. The CDR3 DNA is TGTGCCACACCGGACAGGGGGAACAATGAGCAGTTCTTC.

The chain joins TRBV3-1 (or the pseudogene TRBV3-2) to TRBJ1-5, with unresolved D. The CDR3 has 14 amino acids. CDR1 and CDR2 (germline): LGHDT, YNNKEL (reference sequence). The ends were cut back, 2 bases at V and 5 bases at J, with 10 bases in the middle. CDR3 in amino acids: CASSQSKVDQPQHF. CDR3 bases: TGTGCCAGCAGCCAATCCAAGGTCGATCAGCCCCAGCATTTT.

This clone was observed a single time. The genes are TRBV4-2 and TRBJ2-5, with TRBD2 matching 9 bases. This CDR3 spans 15 amino acids. V gave up 4 bases and J gave up 5 bases; unmatched junction bases: 8. Germline values: CDR1 LGHNA, CDR2 YNFKEQ. CDR3 protein: CASSPRLAEAETQYF. The CDR3 DNA follows: TGTGCCAGCAGCCCCCGACTAGCGGAGGCGGAGACCCAGTACTTC.

This chain uses TRBV6-6 with TRBJ1-1; D gene uncertain. Germline-derived CDR1 and CDR2 are MNHNY and SVGAGI (reference sequence). Trimming cost V 2 bases and J 0 bases, with 10 bases left between them. CDR3 length equals 15 residues. The CDR3 protein is CASSYPTGMNTEAFF. CDR3 nucleotides: TGTGCCAGCAGTTACCCGACGGGCATGAACACTGAAGCTTTCTTT.

CDR3 DNA sequence: TGTGCCAGTACCCCAGGAAGGGTAATGAACACCGGGGAGCTGTTTTTT. Its translation is CASTPGRVMNTGELFF. This chain uses TRBV19 with TRBJ2-2; no clear D gene. The CDR3 extends over 16 amino acids. Trimming cost V 7 bases and J 1 base, with 16 bases left between them. Germline V lookup: CDR1 LNHDA, CDR2 SQIVND (reference sequence).

This chain links TRBV24-1 with TRBJ1-2; the match to TRBD1 covers 7 bases. The germline V gene has CDR1 KGHDR and CDR2 SFDVKD. Unmatched junction bases numbered 2, after V lost 3 bases and J lost 2 bases. This CDR3 spans 14 amino acids. CDR3 sequence: CATSDRDRNYGYTF. CDR3 DNA: TGTGCCACCAGTGATCGGGACAGAAACTATGGCTACACCTTC.

The chain combines TRBV2 with TRBJ1-3; no definite D call. Per the germline V gene, CDR1 is SNHLY and CDR2 is FYNNEI. The V and J ends lost 5 bases and 0 bases respectively, with 5 bases between them. The CDR3 contains 13 residues. CDR3 sequence (DNA): TGTGCCAGCAGTCGGAGCTCTGGAAACACCATATATTTT. This encodes CASSRSSGNTIYF.

The chain carries TRBV6-5 and TRBJ1-6, with TRBD1 as a possible D gene (6 bases). The CDR3 totals 15 residues. Germline lookup yields CDR1 MNHEY and CDR2 SVGAGI. The V and J ends lost 4 bases and 9 bases respectively, with 16 bases between them. The CDR3 sequence is CASSSIQGVGSPLHF. CDR3 nucleotide sequence: TGTGCCAGCAGTTCTATACAGGGAGTCGGTTCACCCCTCCACTTT.

The rearrangement joins TRBV5-1 to TRBJ2-5; D unresolved. The length of the CDR3 is 14 residues. Trimming pared 6 bases from V and 0 bases from J, leaving 12 bases between. Germline lookup yields CDR1 SGHRS and CDR2 YFSETQ. The CDR3, as DNA: TGCGCCAGCACCCTCGCGCCGAACCAAGAGACCCAGTACTTC. Protein sequence: CASTLAPNQETQYF.

This CDR3 is CASSQDSGLQHF. CDR3 DNA: TGTGCCAGCAGCCAAGATTCCGGTCTACAGCATTTT. This chain links TRBV3-1 (or the pseudogene TRBV3-2) with TRBJ1-5; unclear D gene. Germline CDR1 reads LGHDT; CDR2 reads YNNKEL (reference sequence). The CDR3 has 12 amino acids. V lost 0 bases, J lost 13 bases, and 10 bases lay in between.

The chain joins TRBV2 to TRBJ1-2; possibly TRBD1 for D (5 bases). This CDR3 comprises 13 residues. CDR1 is SNHLY, CDR2 FYNNEI, per germline. The V gene lost 9 bases and the J gene lost 2 bases, with 13 bases spanning the gap. The CDR3 loop reads CASSTGINYGYTF. CDR3 DNA: TGTGCCAGTTCTACAGGTATCAACTATGGCTACACCTTC.

The chain links TRBV12-3 or TRBV12-4 to TRBJ1-2, with no clear D. The CDR3 has 13 residues. Trimming left V 6 bases short and J 7 bases short, with 15 bases between. The chain's CDR3 is CASRLSAASGYTF. CDR3 DNA: TGTGCCAGCAGGTTAAGCGCAGCCTCTGGCTACACCTTC.

The CDR3 coding sequence is TGTGCCAGCAGCCAGGGACAGGGGACATACACTGAAGCTTTCTTT. Its translation: CASSQGQGTYTEAFF. This chain connects TRBV4-2 to TRBJ1-1; 10 nucleotides line up with TRBD1. V dropped 3 bases and J dropped 3; count of bases not matched to a gene: 4. The germline V gene encodes CDR1 LGHNA and CDR2 YNFKEQ. CDR3 length: 15 amino acids.

The rearrangement joins TRBV5-4 to TRBJ2-7; TRBD2 is a possible D gene (5 bases). The V end was cut by 3 bases, the J end by 2 bases, with 12 bases between. Germline V gene lookup returns CDR1 SGHNT and CDR2 YYREEE (reference sequence). This CDR3 has 14 residues. CDR3 amino acids: CASSSRTGTYEQYF. The CDR3 DNA is TGTGCCAGCAGCTCCAGGACTGGGACCTACGAGCAGTACTTC.